One and the same sample provided the 26 T cell receptor beta chains below, sequenced in a study of cytomegalovirus exposure and HLA in healthy donors. PCR amplification relied on 60 Vbeta primers (plus 13 Jbeta primers). Profiled with immunoSEQ multiplex PCR; TCRdb holds only in-frame clones, not every one. The sample lists 65,000 to 100,000 clones; 75% to 80% were seen once. Sequencing was done on a sample of PBMCs. These receptors were obtained from a female donor in good health and CMV-seronegative.

The gene calls are TRBV10-3 and TRBJ1-2; D might be TRBD1 (6 bases). Germline CDR1 reads ENHRY; CDR2 reads SYGVKD. V shed 0 bases and J shed 1 base, with 15 bases lying between them. The CDR3 length is 17 residues. For the CDR3, the DNA is TGTGCCATCAGTGAGTCGAAGGACAGAACTATTAACTATGGCTACACCTTC. Amino acid sequence: CAISESKDRTINYGYTF.

This clone was seen a single time. The genes are TRBV30 and TRBJ2-5, with 9 positions matching TRBD2. J was trimmed by 5 bases and V by 0 bases; bases with no gene match: 7. Germline CDR1 and CDR2: GTSNPN and SVGIG (reference sequence). The CDR3 runs to 15 residues. CDR3 coding DNA: TGTGCCTGGAGTGTACGCGGGAGGGCCGGGGAGACCCAGTACTTC. Its protein is CAWSVRGRAGETQYF. Based on the CDR3 plus reference TRBV30 and TRBJ2-5, the full variable domain is SQTIHQWPATLVQPVGSPLSLECTVEGTSNPNLYWYRQAAGRGLQLLFYSVGIGQISSEVPQNLSASRPQDRQFILSSKKLLLSDSGFYLCAWSVRGRAGETQYFGPGTRLLVL.

This chain links TRBV30 with TRBJ2-3; 8 bases are shared with TRBD2. There are 15 residues in the CDR3. Germline CDR1 reads GTSNPN; CDR2 reads SVGIG (reference sequence). Trimming cost V 4 bases and J 1 base; bases outside gene matches: 7. CDR3 loop: CAWTGTRRGTDTQYF. The CDR3 DNA reads TGTGCCTGGACCGGGACTAGGAGGGGCACAGATACGCAGTATTTT.

This rearrangement joins TRBV19 to TRBJ2-2; 8 bases line up with TRBD1. This CDR3 has 15 residues. In germline, CDR1 is LNHDA, CDR2 SQIVND (reference sequence). J lost 4 bases, V lost 3 bases, and 4 bases had no gene match. CDR3: CASSMPRGLTGELFF. The CDR3 DNA reads TGTGCCAGTAGTATGCCCAGGGGGCTCACCGGGGAGCTGTTTTTT.

This clone occurred once. The chain has TRBV30 and TRBJ2-7, with D maybe TRBD1 (6 bases). The CDR3 is 15 amino acids. Germline lookup yields CDR1 GTSNPN and CDR2 SVGIG (reference sequence). Trimming removed 0 bases from V and 7 bases from J, with 19 bases in between. CDR3 DNA sequence: TGTGCCTGGAGTGTAGGGGGACAAGGCGTAGAGGAGCAGTACTTC. Its translation is CAWSVGGQGVEEQYF.

J is TRBJ2-7 and V is TRBV18, with 8 bases identical to TRBD1. The CDR3 extends over 15 amino acids. With V trimmed by 2 bases and J by 5 bases, 8 bases remained unmatched. Germline CDR1 KGHSH, CDR2 LQKENI. CDR3 in amino acids: CASSPGQGPKNEQYF. CDR3 sequence (DNA): TGTGCCAGCTCACCAGGACAGGGACCGAAAAACGAGCAGTACTTC.

This clone was found once. The chain combines TRBV29-1 with TRBJ1-1, with D perhaps matching TRBD1 (5 bases). V lost 5 bases and J 0 bases, leaving 10 bases between the germline ends. Germline values: CDR1 SQVTM, CDR2 ANQGSEA. The CDR3 length is 13 residues. CDR3 protein: CSVKRQMNTEAFF. The CDR3 nucleotides are TGCAGCGTTAAGAGACAGATGAACACTGAAGCTTTCTTT.

The J gene is TRBJ2-7, the V gene TRBV6-5; D ambiguous. Deletions cut 0 bases from V and 3 bases from J, with 6 bases between. CDR1 MNHEY and CDR2 SVGAGI come from the germline V gene. The CDR3 runs 13 residues. The DNA for the CDR3 is TGTGCCAGCAGTTACTCGACAAACTACGAGCAGTACTTC. Protein sequence: CASSYSTNYEQYF.

V usage is TRBV14 and J usage is TRBJ1-2; D gene ambiguous. V was cut by 4 bases and J by 8 bases, with 14 bases left in between. CDR1 is SGHDN and CDR2 is FVKESK in the germline V gene. The CDR3 loop spans 13 amino acids. The CDR3 sequence is CASSRPGGWGYTF. CDR3 coding DNA: TGTGCCAGCAGCCGCCCAGGAGGGTGGGGCTACACCTTC.

The V gene is TRBV29-1, the J gene TRBJ1-3; D might be TRBD1 (5 bases). Trimming took off 6 bases at V and 2 bases at J, with 17 bases between the two ends. CDR1 is SQVTM, CDR2 ANQGSEA, per germline. This CDR3 has 15 residues. The CDR3 nucleotides are TGCAGCGTGGCCCGAGGACACCTCACTGGAAACACCATATATTTT. It codes for CSVARGHLTGNTIYF. The whole variable domain, filled in from reference TRBV29-1 and TRBJ1-3, reads SAVISQKPSRDICQRGTSLTIQCQVDSQVTMMFWYRQQPGQSLTLIATANQGSEATYESGFVIDKFPISRPNLTFSTLTVSNMSPEDSSIYLCSVARGHLTGNTIYFGEGSWLTVV.

The V call is TRBV5-4, the J call TRBJ1-1; D remains unclear. Per the germline V gene, CDR1 is SGHNT and CDR2 is YYREEE (reference sequence). CDR3 length: 13 residues. Trimming shortened V by 4 bases and J by 4 bases, and 11 bases separated the two germline ends. The CDR3 protein is CASSLGPGTEAFF. The CDR3 bases are TGTGCCAGCAGCCTGGGCCCGGGCACTGAAGCTTTCTTT.

The gene calls are TRBV4-1 and TRBJ1-4; D perhaps matches TRBD1 (5 bases). Germline V CDR1 and CDR2: MGHRA, YSYEKL. Between the trimmed V and J ends, which lost 0 bases and 8 bases, there was a span of 19 bases. This CDR3 is built from 17 residues. In DNA, the CDR3 is TGCGCCAGCAGCCAAGATTTTGTCAGGGAAATTGTAGAAAAACTGTTTTTT. Amino acid sequence: CASSQDFVREIVEKLFF.

CDR3 in amino acids: CASTFGTESNQPQHF. CDR3 DNA sequence: TGTGCCAGCACCTTCGGGACAGAAAGCAATCAGCCCCAGCATTTT. The V call is TRBV5-4, the J call TRBJ1-5; 7 bases agree with TRBD1. Germline V gene sequence: CDR1 SGHNT, CDR2 YYREEE (reference sequence). The CDR3 totals 15 residues. With 6 bases clipped from V and 1 base from J, the junction kept 7 bases outside the gene matches.

The rearrangement links TRBV29-1 to TRBJ2-2; D call uncertain. The V gene lost 3 bases and the J gene lost 6 bases, with 8 bases spanning the gap. The CDR3 has 12 residues. The germline gives CDR1 SQVTM, CDR2 ANQGSEA. The CDR3 coding sequence is TGCAGCGTTGAGGGCCCTTCCGGGGAGCTGTTTTTT. This sequence encodes CSVEGPSGELFF.

J is TRBJ2-1 and V is TRBV10-1; the D gene is possibly TRBD1 (5 bases). Germline CDR1 reads WNHNN; CDR2 reads SYGVQD (reference sequence). V shed 2 bases and J shed 10 bases, with 12 bases lying between them. The CDR3 contains 13 residues. The CDR3 DNA is TGCGCCAGCAGTGAGGGGGCCCGTGGGGAGCAGTTCTTC. Amino acid sequence: CASSEGARGEQFF.

This rearrangement joins TRBV11-2 to TRBJ2-7; D is uncertain. V gave up 1 base and J gave up 0 bases, with 7 bases separating them. The CDR3 is 14 amino acids. Germline-derived CDR1 and CDR2 are SGHAT and FQNNGV. DNA for the CDR3: TGTGCCAGCAGCTTAGTTCCAGGCTCCTACGAGCAGTACTTC. Translated, it gives CASSLVPGSYEQYF.

The chain is built from TRBV7-9 and TRBJ1-3; 8 nucleotides align to TRBD1. This CDR3 has 16 amino acids. V shed 5 bases, J shed 4 bases, and the junction held 10 bases outside the gene matches. Germline V gene lookup returns CDR1 SEHNR and CDR2 FQNEAQ (reference sequence). The CDR3 protein is CASSAPRTGLGNTIYF. In DNA, the CDR3 is TGTGCCAGCAGCGCCCCCCGGACAGGGCTAGGAAACACCATATATTTT.

By share, this clone counts as medium-sized. The V and J genes are TRBV27 and TRBJ2-7; 11 nucleotides align to TRBD2. The CDR3 has 14 residues. V shed 10 bases and J 6 bases; nucleotides not matched to a gene: 11. Germline V CDR1 and CDR2: MNHEY, SMNVEV (reference sequence). As DNA, the CDR3 is TGTGCCACCGCAAGGGGACTAGCGGAGGGCGAGCAGTACTTC. This codes for CATARGLAEGEQYF.

The V and J genes are TRBV4-3 and TRBJ1-2; unclear D gene. Between the trimmed V and J ends, which lost 0 bases and 8 bases, there was a span of 16 bases. Per the germline V gene, CDR1 is LGHNA and CDR2 is YSLEER. The CDR3 length is 15 residues. The CDR3 DNA reads TGCGCCAGCAGCCAAGATCTTATTTCAATCGGGGGCTACACCTTC. The encoded protein is CASSQDLISIGGYTF.

In its sample, this clone was seen a few times. J is TRBJ2-5 and V is TRBV19, with 14 bases aligning to TRBD2. The CDR3 length is 17 residues. With 5 bases clipped from V and 0 bases from J, the junction kept 5 bases outside the gene matches. Germline-derived CDR1 and CDR2 are LNHDA and SQIVND (reference sequence). The CDR3 sequence: CASSPGLAGGHQETQYF. The CDR3, as DNA: TGTGCCAGTAGTCCAGGACTAGCGGGGGGACACCAAGAGACCCAGTACTTC.

The J gene is TRBJ2-3, the V gene TRBV9; no clear D gene. Germline loops: CDR1 SGDLS, CDR2 YYNGEE. V shed 0 bases and J shed 5 bases, with 10 bases lying between them. The CDR3 covers 14 residues. Written as DNA, the CDR3 is TGTGCCAGCAGCGTAGTCCCATCGGGAGATACGCAGTATTTT. Protein sequence: CASSVVPSGDTQYF.

The CDR3 here is CASSLGGSLLSSQHF. The CDR3 DNA is TGTGCCAGCAGTTTAGGAGGTAGCCTGTTAAGCTCCCAGCATTTT. The genes are TRBV28 and TRBJ1-5; D not resolved. In germline, CDR1 is MDHEN, CDR2 SYDVKM. The CDR3 runs to 15 residues. V lost 2 bases to trimming and J lost 11 bases, with 19 bases between them.

V gene TRBV2 combines with J gene TRBJ2-2; 8 bases agree with TRBD1. The CDR3 spans 14 residues. Trimming cost V 6 bases and J 5 bases; bases outside gene matches: 5. The germline V gene has CDR1 SNHLY and CDR2 FYNNEI. Written as DNA, the CDR3 is TGTGCCAGCAGGACAGGACAGGGTACCGGGGAGCTGTTTTTT. Protein sequence: CASRTGQGTGELFF.

The chain links TRBV7-3 to TRBJ2-3, with D possibly matching TRBD2 (6 bases). Trimming stripped 5 bases from V and 2 bases from J, with 14 bases between. The germline gives CDR1 SGHTA, CDR2 FQGTGA. The CDR3 is made up of 15 amino acids. CDR3 in DNA: TGTGCCAGCAGCCCGACTAGGGACCACACAGATACGCAGTATTTT. It encodes CASSPTRDHTDTQYF.

The chain couples TRBV11-2 to TRBJ2-5; a possible D gene is TRBD2 (7 bases). CDR1 SGHAT and CDR2 FQNNGV come from the germline V gene. V lost 5 bases and J lost 7, with 17 bases in between. This CDR3 is 14 amino acids long. CDR3 region: CASSPGGGVGTQYF. CDR3 DNA: TGTGCCAGCAGCCCCGGCGGGGGCGTCGGGACCCAGTACTTC.

J is TRBJ2-1 and V is TRBV2; tentatively, D is TRBD2 (5 bases). The germline CDR1 and CDR2 sequences are SNHLY and FYNNEI. There are 14 residues in the CDR3. Between the trimmed V and J ends, which lost 6 bases and 6 bases, there was a span of 15 bases. In nucleotides, the CDR3 is TGTGCCAGCAGAGCGACTACAAACGGCAATGAGCAGTTCTTC. The encoded protein is CASRATTNGNEQFF.